The 9 T cell receptor beta chains below come from one sample, sequenced in a study of shared clonotypes between healthy human individuals. Clones were read by immunoSEQ multiplex PCR, and TCRdb kept only the in-frame ones, dropping some. Of millions of clones listed, 85% to 95% are singletons. The specimen was naive CD4+ T cells sorted from blood. Subset in this sample: CD45RA+ positively selected. These receptors originate from a young man in good health.

This clone was found once. The chain links TRBV18 to TRBJ2-7, with 12 bases identical to TRBD1. The CDR3 runs 15 residues. Trimming at V came to 0 bases and at J to 5 bases, leaving 2 bases not matched to a gene. The germline V gene has CDR1 KGHSH and CDR2 LQKENI. For the CDR3, the DNA is TGTGCCAGCTCACCACCCGGGACAGGGGGCCACGAGCAGTACTTC. It is translated as CASSPPGTGGHEQYF.

V gene TRBV28 combines with J gene TRBJ2-1; TRBD2 matches at 16 bases. Per germline, CDR1 MDHEN and CDR2 SYDVKM. V gave up 2 bases and J gave up 14 bases; unmatched junction bases: 9. The CDR3 extends over 16 amino acids. The CDR3 region is CASSLIGTSGGAVKFF. The CDR3 nucleotides are TGTGCCAGCAGTTTAATCGGGACTAGCGGGGGGGCGGTGAAGTTCTTC.

This clone is a singleton in its sample. V usage is TRBV5-8 and J usage is TRBJ2-1; no reliable D call. The V gene's germline CDR1 is SGHTS and CDR2 YDEGEE. The CDR3 has 11 amino acids. Trimming cost V 1 base and J 10 bases, with 6 bases left between them. CDR3 amino acids: CASSLLREQFF. CDR3 coding DNA: TGTGCCAGCAGCTTGCTCCGGGAGCAGTTCTTC.

The chain joins TRBV28 to TRBJ2-7, with a tentative D call TRBD1 (5 bases). CDR3 length: 14 residues. V gave up 2 bases and J gave up 3 bases, with 11 bases separating them. CDR1 and CDR2 (germline): MDHEN, SYDVKM. The CDR3 DNA is TGTGCCAGCAGTTTAAACAGGTTCTTCTACGAGCAGTACTTC. It encodes CASSLNRFFYEQYF.

The chain uses TRBV5-1 and TRBJ2-7; D gene unclear. Deletions cut 4 bases from V and 5 bases from J, with 10 bases between. The germline CDR1 and CDR2 sequences are SGHRS and YFSETQ. The CDR3 has 12 residues. Written as DNA, the CDR3 is TGCGCCAGCAGCCAAGCCTCGAACGAGCAGTACTTC. It codes for CASSQASNEQYF.

This sequence joins TRBV7-9 and TRBJ2-7; no clear D gene. This CDR3 has 13 amino acids. Germline V gives CDR1 SEHNR, CDR2 FQNEAQ (reference sequence). Trimming pared 5 bases from V and 2 bases from J, leaving 10 bases between. CDR3 loop: CASSAEQTYEQYF. DNA of the CDR3: TGTGCCAGCAGCGCGGAACAGACCTACGAGCAGTACTTC.

CDR3 DNA sequence: TGTGCCAGCAGCTTGGACTTGAGGGGCTACACCTTC. It yields the protein CASSLDLRGYTF. The chain uses TRBV5-4 and TRBJ1-2; D unresolved. The CDR3 sequence is 12 residues long. Between the trimmed V and J ends, which lost 0 bases and 8 bases, there was a span of 8 bases. Germline CDR1 is SGHNT and CDR2 is YYREEE (reference sequence).

A remark on this clone: Other DNA variants within this sample encode the same CDR3. The V gene is TRBV30, the J gene TRBJ1-5; 8 bases fit TRBD1. Trimming took 0 bases from V and 3 from J; bases not matched to a gene: 1. This CDR3 contains 14 residues. Germline-derived CDR1 and CDR2 are GTSNPN and SVGIG (reference sequence). DNA of the CDR3: TGTGCCTGGAGTGTACAGGGGGTCAATCAGCCCCAGCATTTT. Protein: CAWSVQGVNQPQHF.

The chain combines TRBV7-9 with TRBJ2-5; D remains unclear. The CDR3 consists of 12 residues. Trimming took 4 bases from V and 5 from J, leaving 8 bases between them. Germline values: CDR1 SEHNR, CDR2 FQNEAQ (reference sequence). The CDR3 region has the DNA TGTGCCAGCAGCTGGGGTTTGGAGACCCAGTACTTC. Translation: CASSWGLETQYF.